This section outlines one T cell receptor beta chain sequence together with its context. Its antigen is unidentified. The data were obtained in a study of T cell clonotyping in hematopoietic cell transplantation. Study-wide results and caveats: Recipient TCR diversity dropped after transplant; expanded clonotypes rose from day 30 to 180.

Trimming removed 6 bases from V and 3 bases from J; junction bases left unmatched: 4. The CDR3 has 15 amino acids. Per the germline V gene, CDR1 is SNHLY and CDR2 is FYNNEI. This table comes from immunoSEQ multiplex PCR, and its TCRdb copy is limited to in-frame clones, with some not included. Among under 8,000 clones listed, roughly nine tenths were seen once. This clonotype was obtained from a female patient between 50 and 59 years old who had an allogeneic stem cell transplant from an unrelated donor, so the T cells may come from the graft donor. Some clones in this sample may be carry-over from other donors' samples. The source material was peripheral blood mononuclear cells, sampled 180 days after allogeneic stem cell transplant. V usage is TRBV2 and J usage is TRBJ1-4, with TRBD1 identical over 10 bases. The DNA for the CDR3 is TGTGCCAGCAGAGGGACAGGGGCCCCTAATGAAAAACTGTTTTTT. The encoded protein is CASRGTGAPNEKLFF.